This TCR beta chain is from a study of T-cell reconstitution after alpha-beta-depleted transplantation in children. The germline V gene has CDR1 SGHDT and CDR2 YYEEEE. This CDR3 has 13 residues. Trimming left V 5 bases short and J 1 base short, with 7 bases between. A TCRbeta library incorporating unique molecular identifiers was prepared. Each CDR3 protein gets one entry after TCRdb re-called the PCR reads with MiXCR. The repertoire holds about 580,000 distinct CDR3 sequences, with roughly 23% as singletons. This clonotype has at least ten counts. The sequencing here drew on PBMCs, mostly from graft donor cells, taken 360 days after TCRalphabeta/CD19-depleted stem cell transplant. The TCR sequence derives from a boy in the first two years of life who had a stem cell transplant for acute myeloid leukemia, so the T cells may come from the graft donor. This chain uses TRBV5-6 with TRBJ2-1, with a possible D match to TRBD2 (5 bases). CDR3 in amino acids: CASRRGSYNEQFF. CDR3 nucleotides: TGTGCCAGCAGACGCGGGTCCTACAATGAGCAGTTCTTC.